The 8 T cell receptor beta chains below were found in one sample sequenced in a study of T-cell memory formation after mild COVID-19. TCRdb used MiXCR to reprocess the 5' RACE reads, holding one entry per CDR3 protein. The data hold around 450,000 distinct CDR3 sequences, with around 19% observed a single time. The sequenced sample was PBMCs or a T cell subset sorted from them (not recorded which). All receptors come from an adult woman who had mild COVID-19 (a few samples of this study predate the infection). Cell type and time point are not known.

For the CDR3, the DNA is TGCAGCGTTGACCTTTATCGGACCCAGTACTTC. It codes for CSVDLYRTQYF. The rearrangement joins TRBV29-1 to TRBJ2-5; D remains ambiguous. The length of the CDR3 is 11 residues. Trimming removed 3 bases from V and 7 bases from J, with 9 bases in between. From germline, CDR1 is SQVTM and CDR2 ANQGSEA. Based on the CDR3 plus reference TRBV29-1 and TRBJ2-5, the full variable domain is SAVISQKPSRDICQRGTSLTIQCQVDSQVTMMFWYRQQPGQSLTLIATANQGSEATYESGFVIDKFPISRPNLTFSTLTVSNMSPEDSSIYLCSVDLYRTQYFGPGTRLLVL.

This rearrangement joins TRBV7-9 to TRBJ2-2; D gene unclear. The germline CDR1 and CDR2 sequences are SEHNR and FQNEAQ (reference sequence). Trimming cost V 1 base and J 0 bases, with 12 bases left between them. This CDR3 is built from 17 residues. CDR3 DNA: TGTGCCAGCAGCTTAGTGGTAGCTTCCGCGAACACCGGGGAGCTGTTTTTT. This sequence encodes CASSLVVASANTGELFF. Supplemented by reference TRBV7-9 and TRBJ2-2, the full variable domain reads DTGVSQNPRHKITKRGQNVTFRCDPISEHNRLYWYRQTLGQGPEFLTYFQNEAQLEKSRLLSDRFSAERPKGSFSTLEIQRTEQGDSAMYLCASSLVVASANTGELFFGEGSRLTVL.

The V and J genes are TRBV5-1 and TRBJ2-3; the match to TRBD2 covers 10 bases. This CDR3 has 16 amino acids. From germline, CDR1 is SGHRS and CDR2 YFSETQ. V was pared by 4 bases and J by 3 bases, with 8 bases of the junction left unmatched. The CDR3 DNA follows: TGCGCCAGCAGCCCAGCTAGCGGGAGTGAGACAGATACGCAGTATTTT. The encoded protein is CASSPASGSETDTQYF.

The chain recombines TRBV29-1 with TRBJ2-7, with 11 bases aligning to TRBD1. The CDR3 runs 13 residues. Trimming at V came to 4 bases and at J to 7 bases, leaving 6 bases not matched to a gene. Germline V gene lookup returns CDR1 SQVTM and CDR2 ANQGSEA. CDR3 coding DNA: TGCAGCGTTGCTTCGGACAGGGGGCTTGAGCAGTACTTC. Amino acid sequence: CSVASDRGLEQYF.

The chain has TRBV3-1 and TRBJ2-1, with D possibly being TRBD2 (7 bases). Looked up from germline, CDR1 is LGHDT and CDR2 is YNNKEL (reference sequence). This CDR3 contains 14 residues. Trimming stripped 2 bases from V and 16 bases from J, with 21 bases between. The CDR3 DNA reads as TGTGCCAGCAGCCAATCGCCTAAAGGCGCGGGGGCTTTCTTC. Protein: CASSQSPKGAGAFF.

The chain links TRBV9 to TRBJ2-1; TRBD2 agrees at 9 bases. Germline V gives CDR1 SGDLS, CDR2 YYNGEE. V was pared by 1 base and J by 7 bases, with 15 bases of the junction left unmatched. The CDR3 consists of 18 residues. CDR3: CASSVTPLGGRAVNEQFF. For the CDR3, the DNA is TGTGCCAGCAGCGTAACCCCCCTGGGCGGGAGGGCGGTGAATGAGCAGTTCTTC.

The J gene is TRBJ2-3, the V gene TRBV5-4, with D tentatively TRBD2 (7 bases). V was pared by 2 bases and J by 4 bases, with 20 bases between. Germline V gene data show CDR1 as SGHNT and CDR2 as YYREEE (reference sequence). There are 17 residues in the CDR3. CDR3 protein: CASSLGGVAGASDTQYF. The CDR3 DNA reads TGTGCCAGCAGCTTAGGGGGTGTGGCGGGGGCCTCAGATACGCAGTATTTT. Variable domain in full (rest from reference TRBV5-4 and TRBJ2-3): ETGVTQSPTHLIKTRGQQVTLRCSSQSGHNTVSWYQQALGQGPQFIFQYYREEENGRGNFPPRFSGLQFPNYSSELNVNALELDDSALYLCASSLGGVAGASDTQYFGPGTRLTVL.

Only a few counts were recorded for this clonotype. This sequence joins TRBV11-2 and TRBJ1-2; D might be TRBD1 (6 bases). The CDR3 extends over 14 amino acids. V was pared by 5 bases and J by 3 bases, with 13 bases between. The germline gives CDR1 SGHAT, CDR2 FQNNGV. The CDR3 DNA reads TGTGCCAGCAGCCCCAGGGCAGGGGACTATGGCTACACCTTC. Amino acids: CASSPRAGDYGYTF.